Listed below are T cell receptor beta chains from one sample, sequenced in a study of blood T cell repertoires in COVID-19. Some clones are missing from TCRdb's copy, which holds only in-frame ones; the method was immunoSEQ multiplex PCR. The sample holds approximately 300,000 clones; 70% to 90% are singletons and the top ten take 4.5% to 7%. What was sequenced was PBMCs or T cells enriched from blood (not recorded which). The receptors originated from a woman between 25 and 40 years old who had recovered from COVID-19. Both conserved end residues are part of each CDR3. The order of the fields is V gene, clone size, D gene, J gene, CDR3 DNA, CDR3 protein. D genes are given only for firm matches. Some rows mark clone size as missing; the rest say once, few, many or name a class of expanded clone.

V: TRBV12-5; size: NA; D: NA; J: TRBJ2-2; DNA: TGTGCTAGTGGGGGGCAGGGCTTCACCGGGGAGCTGTTTTTT; CDR3: CASGGQGFTGELFF
V: TRBV19; size: NA; D: TRBD1; J: TRBJ1-1; DNA: TGTGCCAGTAGTTCCCGGACAGGGTGGACGAGCACTGAAGCTTTCTTT; CDR3: CASSSRTGWTSTEAFF
V: TRBV10-3; size: NA; D: NA; J: TRBJ2-3; DNA: TGTGCCATCAGTGAGGGAGGGGCCCATCTTAATACGCAGTATTTT; CDR3: CAISEGGAHLNTQYF
V: TRBV9; size: NA; D: NA; J: TRBJ2-1; DNA: TGTGCCAGCAGCGTAGCGGGGGGCCGCTACAATGAGCAGTTCTTC; CDR3: CASSVAGGRYNEQFF
V: TRBV6-5; size: NA; D: NA; J: TRBJ1-1; DNA: TGTGCCAGCAGTCTAACAGACAACACTGAAGCTTTCTTT; CDR3: CASSLTDNTEAFF
V: TRBV2; size: NA; D: NA; J: TRBJ2-4; DNA: TGTGCCAGCAGTGAGCAGGGCGATAGCATTCAGTACTTC; CDR3: CASSEQGDSIQYF
V: TRBV6-5; size: NA; D: NA; J: TRBJ1-2; DNA: TGTGCCAGCAGTTACTCTGCCGGGAGTAACTATGGCTACACCTTC; CDR3: CASSYSAGSNYGYTF
V: TRBV5-1; size: NA; D: NA; J: TRBJ2-3; DNA: TGCGCCAGCAGCTCAGATAGCGGAACAGATACGCAGTATTTT; CDR3: CASSSDSGTDTQYF
V: TRBV29-1; size: NA; D: TRBD1; J: TRBJ1-4; DNA: TGCAGCGTGACCGGACAGGGACTTCCTGAAAAACTGTTTTTT; CDR3: CSVTGQGLPEKLFF
V: TRBV5-1; size: NA; D: TRBD1; J: TRBJ2-5; DNA: TGCGCCAGCAGCTCCGCGGACAGGGACCAAGAGACCCAGTACTTC; CDR3: CASSSADRDQETQYF
V: TRBV19; size: NA; D: TRBD1; J: TRBJ1-2; DNA: TGTGCCAGTAGTGCCCACCTAACAGGGGGCTATGGCTACACCTTC; CDR3: CASSAHLTGGYGYTF
V: TRBV10-1; size: NA; D: TRBD1; J: TRBJ1-1; DNA: TGCGCCAGCAGAACAGGGGGGTCGGACACTGAAGCTTTCTTT; CDR3: CASRTGGSDTEAFF
V: TRBV6-6; size: NA; D: NA; J: TRBJ2-7; DNA: TGTGCCAGCAGTCAGGCGCCGGGACTGCTCACCTCCTACGAGCAGTACTTC; CDR3: CASSQAPGLLTSYEQYF
V: TRBV11-2; size: NA; D: TRBD1; J: TRBJ1-3; DNA: TGTGCCAGCAGCCCCTACCCCGGGACAGGGAGTGGAAACACCATATATTTT; CDR3: CASSPYPGTGSGNTIYF
V: TRBV6-5; size: NA; D: NA; J: TRBJ1-3; DNA: TGTGCCAGCACCGGTCTCTCTGGAAACACCATATATTTT; CDR3: CASTGLSGNTIYF
V: TRBV11-1; size: NA; D: NA; J: TRBJ1-2; DNA: TGTGCCAGCAGCCGGGGGGGTACCTATGGCTACACCTTC; CDR3: CASSRGGTYGYTF
V: TRBV10-3; size: NA; D: NA; J: TRBJ1-6; DNA: TGTGCCATCAGCCCAAACATCGATTCACCCCTCCACTTT; CDR3: CAISPNIDSPLHF
V: TRBV6-2/TRBV6-3; size: NA; D: NA; J: TRBJ2-7; DNA: TGTGCCAGCAGCAAACCGGGACACATTTTAGCCGAGCAGTACTTC; CDR3: CASSKPGHILAEQYF
V: TRBV5-1; size: once; D: TRBD2; J: TRBJ2-7; DNA: TGCGCCAGCAGCTTGGAACCATCGGGACTAGCGGGGCCTTACGAGCAGTACTTC; CDR3: CASSLEPSGLAGPYEQYF
V: TRBV7-8; size: NA; D: NA; J: TRBJ1-5; DNA: TGTGCCAGCAGCCTCGGGGGTCGTGACAATCAGCCCCAGCATTTT; CDR3: CASSLGGRDNQPQHF
V: TRBV24-1; size: NA; D: TRBD1; J: TRBJ2-3; DNA: TGTGCCACCAGTGATGACAGGGACGCGCAGTATTTT; CDR3: CATSDDRDAQYF
V: TRBV4-1; size: NA; D: TRBD1; J: TRBJ2-5; DNA: TGCGCCAGCAGCCAGGGACAGGGCCTGGGAGAGACCCAGTACTTC; CDR3: CASSQGQGLGETQYF
V: TRBV7-9; size: NA; D: NA; J: TRBJ2-7; DNA: TGTGCCAGCAGCCCACAGGGTTCGGTCTACGAGCAGTACTTC; CDR3: CASSPQGSVYEQYF
V: TRBV15; size: NA; D: NA; J: TRBJ1-5; DNA: TGTGCCACCAGCTTACAGGGTGGGAATCAGCCCCAGCATTTT; CDR3: CATSLQGGNQPQHF
V: TRBV30; size: NA; D: TRBD1; J: TRBJ2-7; DNA: TGTGCCTGGAGCGCCGGGACAGGGTTTGACGAGCAGTACTTC; CDR3: CAWSAGTGFDEQYF
V: TRBV5-1; size: NA; D: TRBD1; J: TRBJ2-2; DNA: TGCGCCAGCACAAAACGGGACAGGGCTAACACCGGGGAGCTGTTTTTT; CDR3: CASTKRDRANTGELFF
V: TRBV5-1; size: NA; D: NA; J: TRBJ2-5; DNA: TGCGCCAGCAGCTTGGTTAGCGGCGGGGAGACCCAGTACTTC; CDR3: CASSLVSGGETQYF
V: TRBV7-2; size: NA; D: NA; J: TRBJ2-6; DNA: TGTGCCAGCAGCTTGGTTAGCTCAAGCTCTGGGGCCAACGTCCTGACTTTC; CDR3: CASSLVSSSSGANVLTF
V: TRBV10-3; size: NA; D: TRBD1; J: TRBJ1-1; DNA: TGTGCCATCAGCACTTCCGGGACAGGGGGAACTGAAGCTTTCTTT; CDR3: CAISTSGTGGTEAFF
V: TRBV7-9; size: NA; D: TRBD1; J: TRBJ2-3; DNA: TGTGCCAGCAGCGCCCGACAGGGGGAATTAGATACGCAGTATTTT; CDR3: CASSARQGELDTQYF
V: TRBV19; size: NA; D: NA; J: TRBJ1-5; DNA: TGTGCCAGTAGCCCAGACAGAAATCAGCCCCAGCATTTT; CDR3: CASSPDRNQPQHF